The sequence of this T cell receptor beta chain was determined in a study of tissue T cells after allogeneic stem cell transplantation. Study information: Tissue samples with histologically apparent lymphocytes on H&E review were prioritized for sequencing. Study-level results: Few T cell clones were shared across patients, but motif clusters showed tissue-specific shared signatures. Anatomically similar tissues had similar TCR repertoires within each patient.

Sequencing of TCRbeta CDR3 at survey depth gave sequences and template counts. The table came from immunoSEQ multiplex PCR; TCRdb's copy has only in-frame clones and leaves some out. In the table there are 9,400 or so clones, about three fifths of which are singletons. This clone is deemed medium-sized. Its antigen is as yet unknown. Sequenced material: tissue from the ileum, taken at autopsy. The sequence derives from a woman aged 18-55 years with breast cancer.

CDR3 nucleotide sequence: TGTGCCAGCAGTTTTCCAGGGCCCTCCCGTTTCTTC. It specifies CASSFPGPSRFF. This rearrangement joins TRBV28 to TRBJ2-1, with D tentatively TRBD1 (5 bases). CDR1 is MDHEN, CDR2 SYDVKM, per germline. V lost 3 bases and J 16 bases, leaving 16 bases between the germline ends. The CDR3 extends over 12 amino acids.